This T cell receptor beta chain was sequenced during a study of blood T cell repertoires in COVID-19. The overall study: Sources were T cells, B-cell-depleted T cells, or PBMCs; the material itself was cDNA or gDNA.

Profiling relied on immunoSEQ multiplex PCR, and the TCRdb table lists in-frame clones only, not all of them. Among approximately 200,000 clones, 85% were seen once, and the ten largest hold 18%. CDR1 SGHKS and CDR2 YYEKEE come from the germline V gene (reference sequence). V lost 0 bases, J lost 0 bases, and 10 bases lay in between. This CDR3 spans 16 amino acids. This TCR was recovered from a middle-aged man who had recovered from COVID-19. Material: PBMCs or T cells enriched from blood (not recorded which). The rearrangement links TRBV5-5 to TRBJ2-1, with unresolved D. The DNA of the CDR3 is TGTGCCAGCAGCTTGGTAGTCTGGAGCTCCTACAATGAGCAGTTCTTC. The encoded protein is CASSLVVWSSYNEQFF.